The table lists the clone carrying this TCR beta chain with a few counts. No antigen is known for it. The entry originates in a study of T cells in Graves' hyperthyroidism and ophthalmopathy. Study-wide points: Most clonotypes expanded in the thyroid (above 0.001) were also present in blood.

CDR1 is SEHNR, CDR2 FQNEAQ, per germline (reference sequence). The CDR3 totals 14 residues. The germline V and J ends were trimmed by 6 bases and 0 bases, with 12 bases remaining between them. Thyroid ultrasound, orbital computed tomography, clinical symptoms, and serum thyroxine and TRAb underpinned diagnoses. TCR beta CDR3 region amplification was performed from RNA transcripts. Researchers ran a first-round RT-PCR on the TCR CDR3 using the HTBI primer set. TCRdb reprocessed the multiplex PCR reads with MiXCR, giving one entry per CDR3 protein. The sample lists roughly 580,000 distinct CDR3 sequences; under 60% were seen once.

The rearrangement links TRBV7-9 to TRBJ2-7; D gene ambiguous. The sequencing sample was made of peripheral blood or thyroid tissue (not recorded which). The origin of this receptor is a woman aged 18-29 years with Graves' hyperthyroidism. CDR3 nucleotides: TGTGCCAGCAGGAAGGAGAGGACCTCCTACGAGCAGTACTTC. Translating gives CASRKERTSYEQYF.